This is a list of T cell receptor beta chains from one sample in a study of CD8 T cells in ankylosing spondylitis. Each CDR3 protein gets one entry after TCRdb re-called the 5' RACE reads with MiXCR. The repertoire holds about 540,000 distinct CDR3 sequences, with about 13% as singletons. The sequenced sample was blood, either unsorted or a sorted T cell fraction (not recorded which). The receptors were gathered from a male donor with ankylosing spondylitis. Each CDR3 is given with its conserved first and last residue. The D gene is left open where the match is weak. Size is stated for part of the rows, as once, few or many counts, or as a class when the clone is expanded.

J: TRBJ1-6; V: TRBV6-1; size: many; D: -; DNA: TGTGCCAGCAGTGAAATGGGCAGGAAGAATTCACCCCTCCACTTT; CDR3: CASSEMGRKNSPLHF
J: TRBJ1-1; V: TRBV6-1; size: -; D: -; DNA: TGTGCCAGCAGACAGTCGAACCGCCCCACTGAAGCTTTCTTT; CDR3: CASRQSNRPTEAFF
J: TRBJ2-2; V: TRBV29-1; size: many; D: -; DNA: TGCAGCGTCGCTAGCGCGAACACCGGGGAGCTGTTTTTT; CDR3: CSVASANTGELFF
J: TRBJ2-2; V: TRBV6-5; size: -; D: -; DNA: TGTGCCAGCAGTTTCAACAGGGAGGCCGGGGAGCTGTTTTTT; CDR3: CASSFNREAGELFF
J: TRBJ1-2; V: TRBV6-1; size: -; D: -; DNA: TGTGCCAGCAGGCGGGCGGATGGGGGCTACACCTTC; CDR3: CASRRADGGYTF
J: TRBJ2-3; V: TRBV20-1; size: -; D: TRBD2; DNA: TGCAGTGCTACGGCTAGCGGAGTCACAGATACGCAGTATTTT; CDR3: CSATASGVTDTQYF
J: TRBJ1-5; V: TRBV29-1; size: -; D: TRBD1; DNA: TGCAGCGTGGGATTTGGGCAGGGGGCAGATCAGCCCCAGCATTTT; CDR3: CSVGFGQGADQPQHF
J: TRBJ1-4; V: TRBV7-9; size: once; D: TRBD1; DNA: TGTGCCAGCAGCTTACCCGACAGGGTGGCTAATGAAAAACTGTTTTTT; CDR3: CASSLPDRVANEKLFF
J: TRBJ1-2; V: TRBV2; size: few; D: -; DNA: TGTGCCAGCAGTGAAACCCTCAGGGAGTCTGGCTACACCTTC; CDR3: CASSETLRESGYTF
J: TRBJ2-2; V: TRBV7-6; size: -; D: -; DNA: TGTGCCAGCAGCTTAAGAGGACCCCTAACCGGGGAGCTGTTTTTT; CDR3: CASSLRGPLTGELFF
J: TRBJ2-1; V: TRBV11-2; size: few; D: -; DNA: TGTGCCAGCAGCTTAGACAGGGGGGCCCAAAATGAGCAGTTCTTC; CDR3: CASSLDRGAQNEQFF
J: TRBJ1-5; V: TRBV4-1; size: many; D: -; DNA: TGCGCCAGCAGCCAAGTCGGGGCCCTAAATCAGCCCCAGCATTTT; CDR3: CASSQVGALNQPQHF
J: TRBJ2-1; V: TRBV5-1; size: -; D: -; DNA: TGCGCCAGCAGCTACGGGACTGTCAATGAGCAGTTCTTC; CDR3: CASSYGTVNEQFF
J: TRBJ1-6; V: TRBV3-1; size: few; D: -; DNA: TGTGCCAGCAGCTTCTTAGCGGGGGATTCACCCCTCCACTTT; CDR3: CASSFLAGDSPLHF
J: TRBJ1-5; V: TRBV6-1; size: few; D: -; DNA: TGTGCCAGCAGTCAAAAGGTGACGGAGAGTAATCAGCCCCAGCATTTT; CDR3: CASSQKVTESNQPQHF
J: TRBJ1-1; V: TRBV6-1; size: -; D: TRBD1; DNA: TGTGCCAGCAGGGACAGGAGCTTGAACACTGAAGCTTTCTTT; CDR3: CASRDRSLNTEAFF
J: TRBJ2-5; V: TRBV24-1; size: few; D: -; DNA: TGTGCCACCAGTGGTTCAGGGTGGAGAGAGACCCAGTACTTC; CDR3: CATSGSGWRETQYF
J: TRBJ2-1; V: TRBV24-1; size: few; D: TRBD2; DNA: TGTGCCACCAGTGACGAACTAGCGGGCCTTAACAATGAGCAGTTCTTC; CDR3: CATSDELAGLNNEQFF
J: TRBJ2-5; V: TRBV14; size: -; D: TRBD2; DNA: TGTGCCAGCAGCCTGCTCCTAGCGGGACGTAGAGAGACCCAGTACTTC; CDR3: CASSLLLAGRRETQYF
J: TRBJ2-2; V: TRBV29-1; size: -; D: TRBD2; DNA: TGCAGCGTATCTAGCGGGAGTACGACCGGGGAGCTGTTTTTT; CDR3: CSVSSGSTTGELFF
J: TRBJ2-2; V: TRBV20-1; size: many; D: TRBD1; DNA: TGCAGTGCTAGAGATATTACGACAGGGGAGACCGGGGAGCTGTTTTTT; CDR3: CSARDITTGETGELFF
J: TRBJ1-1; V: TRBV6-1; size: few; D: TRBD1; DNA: TGTGCCAGCAGGGAAAAACAGGGGCTAGGGACTGAAGCTTTCTTT; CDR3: CASREKQGLGTEAFF
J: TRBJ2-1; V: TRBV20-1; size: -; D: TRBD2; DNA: TGCAGTGCTAGATCCGGTAGCGGGAATGAGCAGTTCTTC; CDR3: CSARSGSGNEQFF
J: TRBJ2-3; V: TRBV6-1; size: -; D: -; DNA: TGTGCCAGCAGTGAACCCAGGGACAAACCGCAACGCACAGATACGCAGTATTTT; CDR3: CASSEPRDKPQRTDTQYF
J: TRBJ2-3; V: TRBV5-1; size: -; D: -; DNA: TGCGCCAGCAGCAACAGCCCCCAGGCAGATACGCAGTATTTT; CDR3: CASSNSPQADTQYF
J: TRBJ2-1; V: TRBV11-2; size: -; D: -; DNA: TGTGCCAGCAGCTTCTGGACTAATGAGCAGTTCTTC; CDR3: CASSFWTNEQFF
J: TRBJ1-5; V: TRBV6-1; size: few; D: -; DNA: TGTGCCAGCAGTCCGGACAGTTTTCAGCCCCAGCATTTT; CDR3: CASSPDSFQPQHF
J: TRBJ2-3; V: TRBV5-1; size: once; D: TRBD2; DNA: TGCGCCAGCAGCTCACTAGCGGGAGCCTCTAGCACAGATACGCAGTATTTT; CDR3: CASSSLAGASSTDTQYF
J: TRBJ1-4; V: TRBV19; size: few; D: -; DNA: TGTGCCAGTAGTATAGAGAGGGGTACCGGCAAACTGTTTTTT; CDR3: CASSIERGTGKLFF